Below, 5 T cell receptor beta chains from the same sample are listed, as sequenced in a study of blood T cell repertoires in COVID-19. Profiling relied on immunoSEQ multiplex PCR, and the TCRdb table lists in-frame clones only, not all of them. The sample contains about 160,000 clones, 75% to 90% of which appear only once. The sample was peripheral blood. All receptors come from a human donor with acute or convalescent COVID-19. The donor label of this sample is uncertain.

The chain recombines TRBV3-1 (or the pseudogene TRBV3-2) with TRBJ1-5; tentative D call: TRBD1 (5 bases). CDR1 LGHDT and CDR2 YNNKEL come from the germline V gene (reference sequence). V lost 1 base and J lost 2, with 12 bases in between. This CDR3 is built from 16 residues. The CDR3 DNA reads as TGTGCCAGCAGCCAAGGGGGCAGGGTAGGCAATCAGCCCCAGCATTTT. Residues: CASSQGGRVGNQPQHF.

This chain connects TRBV29-1 to TRBJ2-7; D is possibly TRBD2 (7 bases). The CDR3 sequence is 15 residues long. V shed 3 bases and J shed 1 base, with 16 bases lying between them. The germline gives CDR1 SQVTM, CDR2 ANQGSEA. CDR3 sequence (DNA): TGCAGCGTTGATAGGGAGGGCAGGGGTTCCTACGAGCAGTACTTC. It translates to CSVDREGRGSYEQYF.

CDR3 protein: CASSLMSSDYGYTF. Here the CDR3 DNA reads TGTGCCAGCAGCTTAATGTCCAGCGACTATGGCTACACCTTC. The rearrangement links TRBV7-3 to TRBJ1-2, with D hard to call. V was pared by 1 base and J by 3 bases, with 9 bases between. This CDR3 region has 14 residues. Per the germline V gene, CDR1 is SGHTA and CDR2 is FQGTGA.

V is TRBV28 and J is TRBJ1-3, with D tentatively TRBD1 (6 bases). The CDR3 is 15 residues long. Trimming removed 4 bases at V and 2 bases at J, with 12 bases between. The V gene's germline CDR1 is MDHEN and CDR2 SYDVKM. The CDR3 DNA reads as TGTGCCAGCAGTTCCTCCGGGACACCTGGAAACACCATATATTTT. It encodes CASSSSGTPGNTIYF.

The chain recombines TRBV18 with TRBJ1-3, with D unresolved. CDR1 and CDR2 from the germline V gene are KGHSH and LQKENI. Trimming pared 2 bases from V and 0 bases from J, leaving 8 bases between. This CDR3 spans 15 amino acids. DNA for the CDR3: TGTGCCAGCTCACCAGGCGGCGGCTCTGGAAACACCATATATTTT. It codes for CASSPGGGSGNTIYF.